The rows below give T cell receptor beta chains drawn from one sample of a study of blood T cell repertoires in COVID-19. The data were produced by immunoSEQ multiplex PCR, yet TCRdb's version contains in-frame clones alone and is incomplete. This table has 410,000 or so clones, 89% appearing once. Sequencing was done on a sample of peripheral blood. The receptors derive from a woman aged 40 to 49 with COVID-19, enrolled during active disease. CDR3s include the opening cysteine and the closing phenylalanine or tryptophan. The order of the fields is V gene, clone size, J gene, D gene, CDR3 protein, CDR3 DNA. A D gene is named only where the DNA matches it firmly. Clone size is stated in some rows and not others, as once, few, many or a class when expanded.

TRBV7-2,.,TRBJ1-2,TRBD1,CASSSRGQGLYGYTF,TGTGCCAGCAGCTCACGTGGACAGGGCCTCTATGGCTACACCTTC
TRBV6-5,once,TRBJ1-5,TRBD1,CASRKGQGYQPQHF,TGTGCCAGCAGGAAAGGACAGGGTTATCAGCCCCAGCATTTT
TRBV7-8,.,TRBJ1-5,TRBD1,CASSVFTGGGDQPQHF,TGTGCCAGCAGCGTCTTCACAGGGGGTGGGGATCAGCCCCAGCATTTT
TRBV9,.,TRBJ2-3,.,CASSDRRGGPHSTDTQYF,TGTGCCAGCAGCGACCGAAGGGGGGGACCTCATAGCACAGATACGCAGTATTTT
TRBV6-1,.,TRBJ1-2,TRBD1,CASSDPGQGAYYGYTF,TGTGCCAGCAGTGACCCGGGACAGGGGGCTTACTATGGCTACACCTTC
TRBV25-1,.,TRBJ1-1,.,CASSDGVEAFF,TGTGCCAGCAGTGATGGAGTTGAAGCTTTCTTT
TRBV12-3/TRBV12-4,.,TRBJ1-2,.,CASSYREGYTF,TGTGCCAGCAGTTACAGGGAAGGCTACACCTTC
TRBV9,.,TRBJ2-3,TRBD2,CASSVRLAATDTQYF,TGTGCCAGCAGCGTACGACTAGCTGCCACAGATACGCAGTATTTT
TRBV5-6,.,TRBJ2-2,TRBD2,CASSLGGLAGAYTGELFF,TGTGCCAGCAGCTTGGGGGGACTAGCGGGAGCTTACACCGGGGAGCTGTTTTTT
TRBV18,.,TRBJ1-5,TRBD1,CASSGGQGSQPQHF,TGTGCCAGCTCGGGCGGACAGGGAAGTCAGCCCCAGCATTTT
TRBV10-3,once,TRBJ1-5,.,CAANREGDNQPQHF,TGTGCCGCAAACAGGGAGGGGGACAATCAGCCCCAGCATTTT
TRBV6-5,.,TRBJ1-2,TRBD1,CASTMRDSPYGYTF,TGTGCCAGCACCATGAGGGACAGCCCCTATGGCTACACCTTC
TRBV7-3,few,TRBJ1-1,.,CASSDQVNTEAFF,TGTGCCAGCAGCGATCAGGTGAACACTGAAGCTTTCTTT
TRBV4-1,.,TRBJ1-2,TRBD1,CASSQDGTGGFGYTF,TGCGCCAGCAGCCAAGATGGGACAGGGGGCTTCGGCTACACCTTC
TRBV5-6,.,TRBJ1-2,.,CASSLLGGRDDYGYTF,TGTGCCAGCAGCCTCCTGGGGGGTCGCGATGACTATGGCTACACCTTC
TRBV12-3/TRBV12-4,.,TRBJ2-1,.,CASSYTTEQFF,TGTGCCAGCAGCTACACTACCGAGCAGTTCTTC
TRBV12-5,.,TRBJ2-5,.,CASGLGPGETQYF,TGTGCTAGTGGTTTGGGACCAGGAGAGACCCAGTACTTC
TRBV19,.,TRBJ1-2,TRBD1,CASSMTGGGYGYTF,TGTGCCAGTAGTATGACAGGGGGCGGTTATGGCTACACCTTC
TRBV7-3,.,TRBJ2-5,TRBD2,CASSPIAGGDKETQYF,TGTGCCAGCAGCCCAATAGCGGGAGGAGATAAAGAGACCCAGTACTTC